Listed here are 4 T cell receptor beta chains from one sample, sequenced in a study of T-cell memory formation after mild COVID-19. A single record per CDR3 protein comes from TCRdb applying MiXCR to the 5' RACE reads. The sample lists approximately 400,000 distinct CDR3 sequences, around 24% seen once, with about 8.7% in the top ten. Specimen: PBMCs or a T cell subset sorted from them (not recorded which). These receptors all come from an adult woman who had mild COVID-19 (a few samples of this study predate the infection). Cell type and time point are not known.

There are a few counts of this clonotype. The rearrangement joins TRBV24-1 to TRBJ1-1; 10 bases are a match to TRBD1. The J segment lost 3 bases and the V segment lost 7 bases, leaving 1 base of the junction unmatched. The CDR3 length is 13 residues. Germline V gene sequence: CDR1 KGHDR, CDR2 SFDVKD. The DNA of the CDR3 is TGTGCCACCAGGGACAGGGGGGACACTGAAGCTTTCTTT. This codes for CATRDRGDTEAFF.

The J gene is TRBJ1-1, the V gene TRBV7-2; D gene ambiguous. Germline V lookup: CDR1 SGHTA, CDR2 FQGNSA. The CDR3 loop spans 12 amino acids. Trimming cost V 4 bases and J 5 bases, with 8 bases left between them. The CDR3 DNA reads TGTGCCAGCAGCTCCCGGAGAACTGAAGCTTTCTTT. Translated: CASSSRRTEAFF.

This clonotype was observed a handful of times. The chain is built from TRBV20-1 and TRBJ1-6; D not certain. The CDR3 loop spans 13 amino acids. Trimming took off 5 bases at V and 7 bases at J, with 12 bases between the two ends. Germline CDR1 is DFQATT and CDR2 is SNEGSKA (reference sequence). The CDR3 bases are TGCAGTGCTGTAATCCAGTTAAATTCACCCCTCCACTTT. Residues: CSAVIQLNSPLHF.

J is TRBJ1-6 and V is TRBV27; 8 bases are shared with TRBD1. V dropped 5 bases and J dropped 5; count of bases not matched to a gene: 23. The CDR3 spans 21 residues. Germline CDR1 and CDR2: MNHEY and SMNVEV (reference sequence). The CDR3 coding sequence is TGTGCCAGCAGTCGGCGCGGGACAGGCTTTGGACAAAGGGACAATAATTCACCCCTCCACTTT. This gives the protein CASSRRGTGFGQRDNNSPLHF.